This T cell receptor (beta chain) was found in a study of metastatic and nonmetastatic thyroid tumors. Regarding the study as a whole: Reported TCR beta diversity, measured in blood and tumor, was significantly higher for malignant thyroid tumors than for benign nodules.

Per the germline V gene, CDR1 is WNHNN and CDR2 is SYGVQD (reference sequence). The junction had 2 bases not matched to a gene; V was cut back by 0 bases and J by 4 bases. This CDR3 is built from 16 residues. Thyroid surgery had not been preceded by any treatment in any patient. TCRdb re-clonotyped the PCR reads through MiXCR. The sample contains about 33,000 clones, roughly 19% of which appear only once. This clone is medium-sized in the sample. Its antigen is undetermined. This receptor was taken from a male donor with papillary thyroid cancer or a benign thyroid nodule (not recorded which). Some clones in this sample may be carry-over from other donors' samples. This chain links TRBV10-1 with TRBJ2-1; TRBD2 matches at 11 bases. The sample comprised blood. The CDR3 reads CASSESPSGGYNEQFF. The CDR3 nucleotides are TGCGCCAGCAGTGAGTCCCCTAGCGGGGGGTACAATGAGCAGTTCTTC.